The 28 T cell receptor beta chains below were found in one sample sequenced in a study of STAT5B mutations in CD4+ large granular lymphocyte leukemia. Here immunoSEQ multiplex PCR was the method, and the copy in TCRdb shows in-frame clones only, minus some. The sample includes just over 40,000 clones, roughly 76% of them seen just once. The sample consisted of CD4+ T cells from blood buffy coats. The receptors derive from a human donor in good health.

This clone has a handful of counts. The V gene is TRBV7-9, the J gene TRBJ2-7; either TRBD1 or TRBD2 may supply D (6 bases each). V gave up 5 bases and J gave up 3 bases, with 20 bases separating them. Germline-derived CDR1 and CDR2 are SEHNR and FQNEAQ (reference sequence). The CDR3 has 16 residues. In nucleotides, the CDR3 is TGTGCCAGCAGCGGAGGGGCGGCAGGGGAAGGCTACGAGCAGTACTTC. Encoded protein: CASSGGAAGEGYEQYF.

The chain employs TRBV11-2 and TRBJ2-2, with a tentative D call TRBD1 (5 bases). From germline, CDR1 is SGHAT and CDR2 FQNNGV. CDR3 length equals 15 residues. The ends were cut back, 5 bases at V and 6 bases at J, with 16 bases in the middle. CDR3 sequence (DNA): TGTGCCAGCAGCCATGAGCAGGGTCGCGCCGGGGAGCTGTTTTTT. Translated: CASSHEQGRAGELFF. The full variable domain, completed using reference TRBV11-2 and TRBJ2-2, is EAGVAQSPRYKIIEKRQSVAFWCNPISGHATLYWYQQILGQGPKLLIQFQNNGVVDDSQLPKDRFSAERLKGVDSTLKIQPAKLEDSAVYLCASSHEQGRAGELFFGEGSRLTVL.

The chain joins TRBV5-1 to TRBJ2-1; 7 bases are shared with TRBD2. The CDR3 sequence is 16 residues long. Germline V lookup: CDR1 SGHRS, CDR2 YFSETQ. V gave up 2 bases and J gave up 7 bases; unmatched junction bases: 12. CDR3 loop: CASSLTASGVANEQFF. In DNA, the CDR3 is TGCGCCAGCAGCTTAACGGCTAGCGGCGTTGCGAATGAGCAGTTCTTC. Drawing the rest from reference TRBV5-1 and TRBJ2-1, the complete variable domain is KAGVTQTPRYLIKTRGQQVTLSCSPISGHRSVSWYQQTPGQGLQFLFEYFSETQRNKGNFPGRFSGRQFSNSRSEMNVSTLELGDSALYLCASSLTASGVANEQFFGPGTRLTVL.

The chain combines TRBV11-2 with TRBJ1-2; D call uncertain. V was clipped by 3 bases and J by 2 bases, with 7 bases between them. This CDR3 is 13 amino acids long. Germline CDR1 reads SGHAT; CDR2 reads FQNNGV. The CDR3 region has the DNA TGTGCCAGCAGCTTTGGCCAGAACTATGGCTACACCTTC. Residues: CASSFGQNYGYTF.

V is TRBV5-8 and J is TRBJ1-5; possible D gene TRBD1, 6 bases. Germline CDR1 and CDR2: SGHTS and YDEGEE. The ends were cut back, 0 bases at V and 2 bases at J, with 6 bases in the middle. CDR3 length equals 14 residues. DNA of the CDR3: TGTGCCAGCAGCTTGGGGACAGGCAATCAGCCCCAGCATTTT. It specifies CASSLGTGNQPQHF.

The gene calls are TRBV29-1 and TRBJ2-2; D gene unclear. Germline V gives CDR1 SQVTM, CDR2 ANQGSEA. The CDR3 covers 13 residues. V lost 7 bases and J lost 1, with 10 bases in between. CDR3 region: CSAKTVNTGELFF. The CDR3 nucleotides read TGCAGCGCCAAAACAGTGAACACCGGGGAGCTGTTTTTT.

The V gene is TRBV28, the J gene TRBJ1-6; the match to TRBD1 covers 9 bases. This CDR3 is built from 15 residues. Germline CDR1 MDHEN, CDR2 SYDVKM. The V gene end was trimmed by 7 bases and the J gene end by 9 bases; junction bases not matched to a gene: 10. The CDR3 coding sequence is TGTGCCAGCACCCCATCTGGGACAGGGAGTTCACCCCTCCACTTT. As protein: CASTPSGTGSSPLHF.

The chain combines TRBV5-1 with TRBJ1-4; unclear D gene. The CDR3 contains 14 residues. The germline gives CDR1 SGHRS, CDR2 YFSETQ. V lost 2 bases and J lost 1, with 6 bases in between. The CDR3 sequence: CASSFSGTNEKLFF. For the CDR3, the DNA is TGCGCCAGCAGCTTTTCAGGAACTAATGAAAAACTGTTTTTT.

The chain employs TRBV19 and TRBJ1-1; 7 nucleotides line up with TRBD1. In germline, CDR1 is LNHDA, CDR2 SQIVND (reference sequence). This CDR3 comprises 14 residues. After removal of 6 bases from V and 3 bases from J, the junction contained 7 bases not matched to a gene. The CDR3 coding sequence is TGTGCCAGTAGGAAAAGACAGGGTCACACTGAAGCTTTCTTT. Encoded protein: CASRKRQGHTEAFF.

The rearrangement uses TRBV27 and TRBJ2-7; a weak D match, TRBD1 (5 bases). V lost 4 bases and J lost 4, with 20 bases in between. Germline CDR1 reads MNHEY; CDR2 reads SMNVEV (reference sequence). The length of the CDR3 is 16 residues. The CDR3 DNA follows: TGTGCCAGCAGTTCGCTCGCAGGGAAGAACTATTACGAGCAGTACTTC. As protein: CASSSLAGKNYYEQYF.

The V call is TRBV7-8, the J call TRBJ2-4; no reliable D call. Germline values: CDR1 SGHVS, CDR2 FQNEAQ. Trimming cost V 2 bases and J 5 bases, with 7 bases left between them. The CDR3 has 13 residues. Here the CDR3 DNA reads TGTGCCAGCAGCTTATCCCCGGAAAACATTCAGTACTTC. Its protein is CASSLSPENIQYF. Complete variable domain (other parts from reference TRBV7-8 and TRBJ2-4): GAGVSQSPRYKVAKRGQDVALRCDPISGHVSLFWYQQALGQGPEFLTYFQNEAQLDKSGLPSDRFFAERPEGSVSTLKIQRTQQEDSAVYLCASSLSPENIQYFGAGTRLSVL.

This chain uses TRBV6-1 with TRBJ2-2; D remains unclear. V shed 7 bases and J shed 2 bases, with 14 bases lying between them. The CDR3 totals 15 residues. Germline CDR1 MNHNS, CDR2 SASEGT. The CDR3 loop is CASNMGRANTGELFF. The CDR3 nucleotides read TGTGCCAGCAATATGGGCAGAGCCAACACCGGGGAGCTGTTTTTT.

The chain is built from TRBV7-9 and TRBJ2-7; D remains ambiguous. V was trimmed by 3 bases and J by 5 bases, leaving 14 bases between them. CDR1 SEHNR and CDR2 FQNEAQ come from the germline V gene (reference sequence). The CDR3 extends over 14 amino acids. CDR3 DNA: TGTGCCAGCAGCTTGTCGACGTCCCAGGACGAGCAGTACTTC. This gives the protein CASSLSTSQDEQYF. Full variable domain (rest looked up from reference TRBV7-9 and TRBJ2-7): DTGVSQNPRHKITKRGQNVTFRCDPISEHNRLYWYRQTLGQGPEFLTYFQNEAQLEKSRLLSDRFSAERPKGSFSTLEIQRTEQGDSAMYLCASSLSTSQDEQYFGPGTRLTVT.

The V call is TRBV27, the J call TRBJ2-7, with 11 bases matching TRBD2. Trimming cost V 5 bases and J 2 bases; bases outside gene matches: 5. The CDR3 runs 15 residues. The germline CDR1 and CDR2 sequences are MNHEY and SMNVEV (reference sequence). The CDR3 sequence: CASSPRLAGTYEQYF. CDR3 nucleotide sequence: TGTGCCAGCAGTCCACGACTAGCGGGGACCTACGAGCAGTACTTC.

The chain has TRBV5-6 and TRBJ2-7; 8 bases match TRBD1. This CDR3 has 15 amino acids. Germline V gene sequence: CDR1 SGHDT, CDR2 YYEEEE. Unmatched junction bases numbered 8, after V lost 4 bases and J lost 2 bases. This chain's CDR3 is CASSPGQVLTYEQYF. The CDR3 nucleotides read TGTGCCAGCAGCCCGGGACAGGTCCTAACCTACGAGCAGTACTTC.

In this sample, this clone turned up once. The CDR3 DNA sequence: TGTGCCAGCAGCATCAGGGGGCGGGGGGCTTTCTTT. Translated: CASSIRGRGAFF. The V gene is TRBV21-1, the J gene TRBJ1-1; the table's D call TRBD1 went unverified against the DNA. TRBV21-1 is a pseudogene locus. This CDR3 is 12 amino acids long.

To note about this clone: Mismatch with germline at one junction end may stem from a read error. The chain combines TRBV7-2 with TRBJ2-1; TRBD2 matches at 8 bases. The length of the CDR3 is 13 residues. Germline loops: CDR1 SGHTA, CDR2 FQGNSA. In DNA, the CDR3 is TGTGCCAGCAGCTTAGCGCTCGCGGGGGGCGGGGTCTTC. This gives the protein CASSLALAGGGVF.

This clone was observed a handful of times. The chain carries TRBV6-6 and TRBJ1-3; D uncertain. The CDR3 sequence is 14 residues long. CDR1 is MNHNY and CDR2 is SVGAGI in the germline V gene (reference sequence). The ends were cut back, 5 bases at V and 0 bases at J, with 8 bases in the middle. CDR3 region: CASSTLFSGNTIYF. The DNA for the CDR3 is TGTGCCAGCAGTACACTCTTCTCTGGAAACACCATATATTTT.

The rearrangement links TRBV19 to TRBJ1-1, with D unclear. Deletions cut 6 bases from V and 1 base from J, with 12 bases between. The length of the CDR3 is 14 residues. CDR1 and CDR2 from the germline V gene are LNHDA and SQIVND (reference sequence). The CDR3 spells CASSGREGNTEAFF. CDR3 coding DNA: TGTGCCAGTAGCGGACGAGAGGGGAACACTGAAGCTTTCTTT. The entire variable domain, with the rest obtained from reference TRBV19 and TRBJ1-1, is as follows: DGGITQSPKYLFRKEGQNVTLSCEQNLNHDAMYWYRQDPGQGLRLIYYSQIVNDFQKGDIAEGYSVSREKKESFPLTVTSAQKNPTAFYLCASSGREGNTEAFFGQGTRLTVV.

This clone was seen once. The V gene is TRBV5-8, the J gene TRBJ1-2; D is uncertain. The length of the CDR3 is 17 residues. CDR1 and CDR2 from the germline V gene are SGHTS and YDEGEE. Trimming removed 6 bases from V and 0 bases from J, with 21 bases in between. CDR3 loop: CASNSPTAMPANYGYTF. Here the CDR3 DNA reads TGTGCCAGCAACAGCCCAACAGCCATGCCGGCTAACTATGGCTACACCTTC.

The CDR3, as DNA: TGTGCCAGCAGCCGCCCCCTGACAGGCAACACCGGGGAGCTGTTTTTT. This gives the protein CASSRPLTGNTGELFF. The J gene is TRBJ2-2, the V gene TRBV14; a possible D gene is TRBD1 (6 bases). The CDR3 is 16 amino acids. Trimming pared 4 bases from V and 2 bases from J, leaving 14 bases between. Germline CDR1 is SGHDN and CDR2 is FVKESK. The variable domain in full, with the rest retrieved from reference TRBV14 and TRBJ2-2, is EAGVTQFPSHSVIEKGQTVTLRCDPISGHDNLYWYRRVMGKEIKFLLHFVKESKQDESGMPNNRFLAERTGGTYSTLKVQPAELEDSGVYFCASSRPLTGNTGELFFGEGSRLTVL.

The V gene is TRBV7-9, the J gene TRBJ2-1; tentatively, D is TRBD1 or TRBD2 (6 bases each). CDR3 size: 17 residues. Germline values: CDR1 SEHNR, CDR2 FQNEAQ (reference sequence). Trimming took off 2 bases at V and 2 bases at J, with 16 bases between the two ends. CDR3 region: CASSLSQGRSAYNEQFF. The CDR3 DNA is TGTGCCAGCAGCTTATCCCAGGGGAGGTCGGCCTACAATGAGCAGTTCTTC.

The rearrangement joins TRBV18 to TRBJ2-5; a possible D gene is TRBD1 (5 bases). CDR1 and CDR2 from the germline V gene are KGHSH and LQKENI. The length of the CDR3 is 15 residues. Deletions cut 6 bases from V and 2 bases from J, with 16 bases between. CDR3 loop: CASSPFEGVQETQYF. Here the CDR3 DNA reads TGTGCCAGCTCTCCGTTTGAAGGGGTGCAAGAGACCCAGTACTTC.

The chain's CDR3 is CASSFPQGLTYNEQFF. The CDR3, as DNA: TGTGCCAGCAGCTTCCCACAGGGCCTAACCTACAATGAGCAGTTCTTC. This chain uses TRBV7-9 with TRBJ2-1, with a tentative D call TRBD1 (6 bases). Germline assignment: CDR1 SEHNR and CDR2 FQNEAQ (reference sequence). This CDR3 is 16 amino acids long. V was pared by 3 bases and J by 2 bases, with 14 bases between.

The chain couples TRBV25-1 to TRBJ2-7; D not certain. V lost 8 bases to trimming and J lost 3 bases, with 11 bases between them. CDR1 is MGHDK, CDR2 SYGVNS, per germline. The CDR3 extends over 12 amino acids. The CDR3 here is CASGPPGYEQYF. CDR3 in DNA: TGTGCCAGCGGCCCTCCGGGCTACGAGCAGTACTTC.

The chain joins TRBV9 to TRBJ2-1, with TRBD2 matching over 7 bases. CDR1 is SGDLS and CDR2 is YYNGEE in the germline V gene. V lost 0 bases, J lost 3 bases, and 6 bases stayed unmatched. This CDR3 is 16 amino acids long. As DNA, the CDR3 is TGTGCCAGCAGCGTAGGGACTAGTCTATTCTACAATGAGCAGTTCTTC. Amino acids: CASSVGTSLFYNEQFF.

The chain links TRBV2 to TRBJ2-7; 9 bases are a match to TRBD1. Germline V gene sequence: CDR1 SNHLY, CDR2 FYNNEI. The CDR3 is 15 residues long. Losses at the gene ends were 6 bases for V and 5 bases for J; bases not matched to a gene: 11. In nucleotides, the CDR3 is TGTGCCAGCAGCGTGGGACAGGGAGTTTTCAACGAGCAGTACTTC. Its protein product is CASSVGQGVFNEQYF.

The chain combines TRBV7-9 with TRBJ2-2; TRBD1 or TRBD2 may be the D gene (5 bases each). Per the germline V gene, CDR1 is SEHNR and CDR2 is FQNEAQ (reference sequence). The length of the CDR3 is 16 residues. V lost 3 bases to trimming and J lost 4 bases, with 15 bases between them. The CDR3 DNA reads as TGTGCCAGCAGCTTCGGGCAGGGCGGGTTCACCGGGGAGCTGTTTTTT. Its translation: CASSFGQGGFTGELFF.